The rows below give T cell receptor beta chains drawn from one sample of a study of shared clonotypes between healthy human individuals. Profiled with immunoSEQ multiplex PCR; TCRdb holds only in-frame clones, not every one. The table lists about 980,000 clones, approximately 76% of them singletons. Specimen: memory CD4+ T cells sorted from blood. The receptor source for this set is a man aged 18 to 35 in good health. The CDR3 runs from the conserved cysteine through the conserved F or W. The order of the fields is V gene, clone size, J gene, D gene, CDR3 protein, CDR3 DNA. D genes are given only for firm matches. Clone sizes are given selectively: once, few, many, or a class where the clone is expanded.

TRBV7-9	.	TRBJ1-4	.	CASSFREPPNEKLFF	TGTGCCAGCAGCTTTAGAGAGCCACCAAATGAAAAACTGTTTTTT
TRBV4-1	.	TRBJ1-6	TRBD1	CASSQEGQVRSPLHF	TGCGCCAGCAGCCAAGAAGGACAGGTACGATCACCCCTCCACTTT
TRBV11-2	.	TRBJ1-6	TRBD1	CASSYTGGSPLHF	TGTGCCAGCAGTTACACAGGGGGTTCACCCCTCCACTTT
TRBV6-4	.	TRBJ2-7	.	CASSENQGYEQYF	TGTGCCAGCAGTGAAAACCAAGGATACGAGCAGTACTTC
TRBV7-2	many	TRBJ1-2	TRBD1	CASNEQGQNGYTF	TGTGCCAGCAACGAACAGGGGCAAAATGGCTACACCTTC
TRBV4-1	.	TRBJ2-1	TRBD1	CASSQPGTGNNEQFF	TGCGCCAGCAGCCAACCGGGGACAGGGAACAATGAGCAGTTCTTC
TRBV6-1	.	TRBJ1-6	.	CASSEGGFTLHF	TGTGCCAGCAGTGAAGGAGGATTTACCCTCCACTTT
TRBV25-1	.	TRBJ1-5	.	CASSETGNQPQHF	TGTGCCAGCAGTGAGACCGGGAACCAGCCCCAGCATTTT
TRBV7-9	.	TRBJ2-2	TRBD1	CASSSTDRGWAGELFF	TGTGCCAGCAGCTCTACGGACAGGGGATGGGCCGGGGAGCTGTTTTTT
TRBV15	.	TRBJ2-7	TRBD2	CATSRDQMVAGGYEQYF	TGTGCCACCAGCAGAGATCAGATGGTAGCGGGGGGCTACGAGCAGTACTTC
TRBV4-1	.	TRBJ2-7	TRBD2	CASSQAASGVYEQYF	TGCGCCAGCAGCCAAGCAGCTAGCGGGGTCTACGAGCAGTACTTC
TRBV11-2	once	TRBJ2-7	TRBD2	CASSLELGLGSYEQYF	TGTGCCAGCAGCTTAGAGCTGGGACTAGGGTCCTACGAGCAGTACTTC
TRBV6-1	.	TRBJ2-3	TRBD2	CASSGQTSGRADTQYF	TGTGCCAGCAGTGGCCAGACTAGCGGGAGGGCAGATACGCAGTATTTT
TRBV7-9	.	TRBJ2-1	TRBD1	CASSLQGDNSYEQFF	TGTGCCAGCAGCTTACAGGGGGACAATTCGTATGAGCAGTTCTTC
TRBV2	.	TRBJ1-6	.	CASSFERDASGGPLHF	TGTGCCAGCAGTTTTGAGAGGGACGCAAGTGGGGGTCCCCTCCACTTT
TRBV10-3	few	TRBJ2-2	TRBD2	CAIKTSGGNTGELFF	TGTGCCATCAAAACTAGCGGGGGAAACACCGGGGAGCTGTTTTTT
TRBV10-3	.	TRBJ2-5	TRBD2	CAGRSGVQETQYF	TGTGCCGGGCGAAGCGGGGTACAAGAGACCCAGTACTTC
TRBV12-5	many	TRBJ2-1	TRBD2	CASGLAPGLAAYNEQFF	TGTGCTAGTGGTTTGGCCCCGGGACTAGCGGCATACAATGAGCAGTTCTTC
TRBV10-3	few	TRBJ2-6	TRBD1	CAITLTGAVAGANVLTF	TGTGCCATCACTCTCACAGGGGCGGTCGCTGGGGCCAACGTCCTGACTTTC
TRBV27	.	TRBJ1-4	.	CASCDEKLFF	TGTGCCAGCTGTGATGAAAAACTGTTTTTT
TRBV7-9	.	TRBJ1-4	TRBD1	CASSLAATGMGEKLFF	TGTGCCAGCAGCTTAGCCGCGACAGGGATGGGTGAAAAACTGTTTTTT
TRBV5-1	.	TRBJ2-1	.	CASSLDWNNEQFF	TGCGCCAGCAGCTTGGATTGGAACAATGAGCAGTTCTTC
TRBV30	.	TRBJ2-7	.	CAWSARKSGVDPYEQYF	TGTGCCTGGAGTGCCAGGAAGAGTGGGGTGGATCCCTACGAGCAGTACTTC
TRBV4-1	.	TRBJ2-7	.	CASSQDPGGQPYEQYF	TGCGCCAGCAGCCAAGATCCCGGGGGACAGCCCTACGAGCAGTACTTC
TRBV18	.	TRBJ2-1	.	CASSPGGHYNEQFF	TGTGCCAGCTCACCGGGGGGGCATTACAATGAGCAGTTCTTC
TRBV4-3	.	TRBJ2-7	.	CASSQDLRFYEQYF	TGCGCCAGCAGCCAAGATTTAAGATTCTACGAGCAGTACTTC
TRBV10-3	.	TRBJ2-2	.	CAISGASPTGELFF	TGTGCCATCAGTGGCGCGTCCCCCACCGGGGAGCTGTTTTTT
TRBV7-2	.	TRBJ1-2	.	CASSPDGDYGYTF	TGTGCCAGCAGCCCGGATGGGGACTATGGCTACACCTTC
TRBV4-3	.	TRBJ2-7	TRBD2	CASSHPITSGTTYEQYF	TGCGCCAGCAGCCATCCTATCACTAGCGGAACCACGTACGAGCAGTACTTC
TRBV2	.	TRBJ2-1	TRBD1	CASLRDRSYNEQFF	TGTGCCAGCCTGAGGGACAGGTCCTACAATGAGCAGTTCTTC
TRBV4-3	.	TRBJ2-3	TRBD2	CASSHGGRDLDTQYF	TGCGCCAGCAGCCACGGCGGGAGGGATTTGGATACGCAGTATTTT
TRBV5-1	.	TRBJ2-3	.	CASRTGPHTDTQYF	TGCGCCAGCAGGACAGGCCCCCACACAGATACGCAGTATTTT
TRBV9	.	TRBJ2-2	.	CASSVDLGPGELFF	TGTGCCAGCAGCGTAGATCTGGGCCCCGGGGAGCTGTTTTTT
TRBV28	.	TRBJ1-1	.	CASSLRVTEAFF	TGTGCCAGCAGTTTGCGTGTCACTGAAGCTTTCTTT
TRBV5-5	.	TRBJ2-7	TRBD1	CASSLTGTGEQYF	TGTGCCAGCAGCTTAACCGGGACAGGCGAGCAGTACTTC
TRBV5-1	.	TRBJ2-5	.	CASSSSGVETQYF	TGCGCCAGCAGCTCCTCAGGAGTGGAGACCCAGTACTTC
TRBV7-2	.	TRBJ1-5	.	CASRPAPSLQPQHF	TGTGCCAGCAGGCCAGCACCCAGTCTTCAGCCCCAGCATTTT
TRBV18	.	TRBJ1-4	.	CASSPDSEKLFF	TGTGCCAGCTCACCAGACAGCGAAAAACTGTTTTTT
TRBV5-8	few	TRBJ2-4	.	CASSFRGSEGNIQYF	TGTGCCAGCAGCTTTAGGGGTAGCGAGGGAAACATTCAGTACTTC
TRBV19	once	TRBJ2-2	TRBD2	CASRPLAGSTGELFF	TGTGCCAGTAGACCCCTAGCGGGGAGCACCGGGGAGCTGTTTTTT
TRBV7-9	.	TRBJ1-2	.	CASSPQTVYGYTF	TGTGCCAGCAGCCCCCAGACAGTCTATGGCTACACCTTC
TRBV7-2	.	TRBJ2-7	TRBD2	CASSLAGVTREQYF	TGTGCCAGCAGCCTAGCGGGAGTTACGAGGGAGCAGTACTTC